The rows below give T cell receptor beta chains drawn from one sample of a study of human T cells and chemical hapten exposure. TCRdb independently ran MiXCR on the RACE reads; one entry per CDR3 protein. The sample carries more than 35,000 distinct CDR3 sequences, 3.7% recorded once. Sequenced: whole blood. These receptors all stem from a human donor in good health. Some clones in this sample may be carry-over from other donors' samples. Both conserved end residues are part of each CDR3. Each record gives: CDR3 protein, CDR3 DNA, CDR3 length, clone size, D gene, J gene, V gene. D genes are given only for firm matches. Expanded clones get a size class; other rows say once, few or many, or leave the size out.

CASSPRQGNTIYF,TGTGCCAGCAGTCCACGACAGGGGAACACCATATATTTT,13,NA,TRBD1,TRBJ1-3,TRBV12-3/TRBV12-4
CASTEREESDTQYF,TGTGCCAGCACCGAACGGGAGGAATCAGATACGCAGTATTTT,14,many,TRBD2,TRBJ2-3,TRBV6-1
CSVEAWTGTYEQYF,TGCAGCGTTGAAGCATGGACAGGTACTTACGAGCAGTACTTC,14,many,TRBD1,TRBJ2-7,TRBV29-1
CASSSPSGRNDEQFF,TGCGCCAGCAGCTCCCCTAGCGGGAGAAACGATGAGCAGTTCTTC,15,many,TRBD2,TRBJ2-1,TRBV5-1
CASWSSGYTF,TGTGCCAGCTGGTCCAGTGGCTACACCTTC,10,few,NA,TRBJ1-2,TRBV6-5
CSVTTSGSLYEQYF,TGCAGCGTTACGACTAGCGGGAGCCTCTACGAGCAGTACTTC,14,many,TRBD2,TRBJ2-7,TRBV29-1
CASHPGLALSVGSGANVLTF,TGTGCCAGCCATCCGGGACTAGCTTTATCGGTGGGGTCTGGGGCCAACGTCCTGACTTTC,20,many,TRBD2,TRBJ2-6,TRBV28
CASRHDNVMNTEAFF,TGTGCCAGCAGACACGACAACGTGATGAACACTGAAGCTTTCTTT,15,many,NA,TRBJ1-1,TRBV6-1
CSVEGGSVSYEQYF,TGCAGCGTTGAGGGGGGTAGCGTCTCCTACGAGCAGTACTTC,14,many,NA,TRBJ2-7,TRBV29-1
CASSVHQPQHF,TGTGCCAGCAGTGTTCATCAGCCCCAGCATTTT,11,few,NA,TRBJ1-5,TRBV28
CASSDRGNQPQHF,TGTGCCAGCAGTGACAGGGGTAATCAGCCCCAGCATTTT,13,many,TRBD1,TRBJ1-5,TRBV6-5
CSAGPLTSTPGHTF,TGCAGTGCTGGACCATTGACAAGCACGCCTGGCCACACCTTC,14,many,NA,TRBJ1-2,TRBV20-1
CASSLVAGRGEQFF,TGTGCCAGCAGTTTAGTAGCGGGAAGGGGTGAGCAGTTCTTC,14,few,TRBD2,TRBJ2-1,TRBV12-3/TRBV12-4
CASSLLAGGPNEQFF,TGTGCCAGCAGTCTACTAGCGGGAGGGCCTAATGAGCAGTTCTTC,15,few,TRBD2,TRBJ2-1,TRBV12-3/TRBV12-4
CASSLDRRGPEQYF,TGTGCCAGCAGTTTAGATCGAAGGGGCCCGGAGCAGTACTTC,14,NA,NA,TRBJ2-7,TRBV28
CASSTRLAGETQYF,TGTGCCAGCAGCACTCGACTAGCGGGAGAGACCCAGTACTTC,14,many,TRBD2,TRBJ2-5,TRBV4-2
CASSWRTGDNQPQHF,TGCGCCAGCAGCTGGAGGACAGGGGACAATCAGCCCCAGCATTTT,15,many,TRBD1,TRBJ1-5,TRBV4-1
CSVAPWTGSSYEQYF,TGCAGCGTTGCCCCTTGGACGGGGAGCTCCTACGAGCAGTACTTC,15,many,NA,TRBJ2-7,TRBV29-1
CASSQERAITEAFF,TGTGCCAGCAGCCAAGAGCGGGCAATCACTGAAGCTTTCTTT,14,many,NA,TRBJ1-1,TRBV3-1
CATSDLTEAFF,TGTGCCACCAGTGATCTGACTGAAGCTTTCTTT,11,many,NA,TRBJ1-1,TRBV24-1
CSASRLERSTHEQFF,TGCAGTGCTAGTAGGTTGGAAAGGAGCACCCATGAGCAGTTCTTC,15,NA,NA,TRBJ2-1,TRBV20-1
CASSYGNTQYF,TGTGCCAGCAGTTACGGTAATACGCAGTATTTT,11,few,NA,TRBJ2-3,TRBV6-2/TRBV6-3
CAISESHDRGGYTF,TGTGCCATCAGTGAATCCCACGACAGGGGGGGCTACACCTTC,14,few,TRBD1,TRBJ1-2,TRBV10-3
CASSLRPPRYEQYF,TGTGCCAGCAGCCTCCGCCCCCCCCGCTACGAGCAGTACTTC,14,many,NA,TRBJ2-7,TRBV28
CSARDSDADYNEQFF,TGCAGTGCTAGAGATTCGGACGCTGACTACAATGAGCAGTTCTTC,15,NA,NA,TRBJ2-1,TRBV20-1
CASSLEGGPNSGNTIYF,TGTGCCAGCAGTTTAGAGGGGGGCCCCAACTCTGGAAACACCATATATTTT,17,NA,NA,TRBJ1-3,TRBV12-3/TRBV12-4
CASSYGRGFEAFF,TGTGCCAGCAGTTACGGGAGAGGGTTTGAAGCTTTCTTT,13,many,NA,TRBJ1-1,TRBV6-5
CASRDGLASTDTQYF,TGCGCCAGCAGGGACGGACTAGCGAGCACAGATACGCAGTATTTT,15,many,TRBD2,TRBJ2-3,TRBV5-1
CASSIGSGINIQYF,TGTGCCAGTAGTATAGGTTCCGGGATTAACATTCAGTACTTC,14,NA,NA,TRBJ2-4,TRBV19